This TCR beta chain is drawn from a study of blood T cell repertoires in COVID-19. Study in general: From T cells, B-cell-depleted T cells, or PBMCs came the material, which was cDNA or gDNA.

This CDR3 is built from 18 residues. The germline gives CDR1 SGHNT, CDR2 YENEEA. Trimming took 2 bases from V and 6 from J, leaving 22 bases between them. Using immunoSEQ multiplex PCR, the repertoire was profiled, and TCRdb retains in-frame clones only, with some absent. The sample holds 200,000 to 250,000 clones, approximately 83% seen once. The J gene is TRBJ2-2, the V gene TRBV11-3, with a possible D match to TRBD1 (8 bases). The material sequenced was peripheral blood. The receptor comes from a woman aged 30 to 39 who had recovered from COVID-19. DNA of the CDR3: TGTGCCAGCAGCTTAAGCCTTCCGTGGACAGGGAGGGCCGGGGAGCTGTTTTTT. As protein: CASSLSLPWTGRAGELFF.